This entry is about one TCR beta chain. V lost 0 bases and J lost 7, with 9 bases in between. Germline CDR1 WNHNN, CDR2 SYGVQD (reference sequence). The CDR3 consists of 13 residues. TCRdb's table, derived via immunoSEQ multiplex PCR, lists solely in-frame clones and lacks some. The profile covers more than 120,000 clones, with about 93% appearing a single time and 4.5% to 5.5% taken by the ten largest. This entry is derived from a study of T cell responses to AZD1222 COVID-19 vaccine. The sample consisted of peripheral blood, taken on day 0 of AZD1222 vaccination. The chain has TRBV10-1 and TRBJ1-2, with no clear D. This TCR was sampled from an adult in good health. The CDR3 is CASSESIRGGYTF. CDR3 coding DNA: TGCGCCAGCAGTGAGTCGATCCGGGGTGGCTACACCTTC.